The clone carrying this T cell receptor beta chain was seen a handful of times. The target antigen is unknown. The data are from a study of identical twins. Study outcomes and limitations: Cord blood beta clonotypes present at high abundance carried fewer insertions; no such pattern appeared in memory repertoires. The same donors were not followed; conclusions instead depended on cross-sectional statistical analysis.

V trimming: 5 bases; J trimming: 2 bases; junction bases outside the gene matches: 7. This CDR3 has 15 amino acids. Per germline, CDR1 SGHRS and CDR2 YFSETQ. Template switching added a universal primer binding site, and final cDNA carried unique molecular identifiers. In TCRdb, the 5' RACE reads were re-called with MiXCR into one record per CDR3 protein. The data contain roughly 240,000 distinct CDR3 sequences, 5.5% to 7% of them seen just once; the ten biggest clones take up 3.5% to 4%. These same records also appear under a second study, on yellow fever vaccine responses in identical twins. That report adds: A vaccine T cell response that seemed partly convergent and partly personalized was reported in twins.

The sequence was collected from a woman aged 18-29 years in good health. Sequenced: memory (CD45RO+) T cells sorted from blood. The chain couples TRBV5-1 to TRBJ2-3, with TRBD2 matching over 8 bases. This chain's CDR3 is CASRDGGAPTDTQYF. The CDR3 DNA reads as TGCGCCAGCAGGGACGGGGGGGCACCCACAGATACGCAGTATTTT.